This paragraph covers one TCR beta chain sequence. Other nucleotide sequences in the sample specify the same CDR3. This entry belongs to a study of PD-L1 blockade in urothelial cancer. Study-wide context: Chemotherapy regimens numbering 0 to 3 had been given to patients. A median of roughly 130,000 T cells was found in the blood samples.

CDR3 size: 15 residues. Germline V CDR1 and CDR2: MNHEY, SMNVEV (reference sequence). The J segment lost 0 bases and the V segment lost 10 bases, leaving 9 bases of the junction unmatched. Locally advanced or metastatic urothelial carcinoma was present in patients. Sequencing was performed with immunoSEQ multiplex PCR; in TCRdb, only in-frame clones are kept and a portion is missing. The sample lists just under 30,000 clones; 70% to 90% were seen once. Specimen: PBMCs, collected around atezolizumab (anti-PD-L1) treatment. The J gene is TRBJ2-1, the V gene TRBV27; 7 nucleotides line up with TRBD1. This TCR came from a man aged 45-60 years with urothelial cancer. CDR3 sequence: CATSSAGGSYNEQFF. In DNA, the CDR3 is TGTGCCACCTCGTCTGCAGGGGGCTCCTACAATGAGCAGTTCTTC.